Detailed here is one T cell receptor (beta chain). As yet, its antigen is unknown. Distinct nucleotide sequences in the sample also encode this CDR3. The length of the CDR3 is 11 residues. From germline, CDR1 is KGHSH and CDR2 LQKENI. The ends were cut back, 10 bases at V and 8 bases at J, with 12 bases in the middle. The data derive from a study of OX40 agonist ivuxolimab in advanced cancers. Study-level information: Ivuxolimab was delivered to patients intravenously every 2 weeks at doses spanning 0.01 to 10 mg/kg. The diagnoses of dose-escalation patients were hepatocellular carcinoma, melanoma, renal cell or head and neck cancer. Two cutaneous melanoma patients and one hepatocellular carcinoma patient, three in all, had partial responses.

Study findings and constraints: Among patients with partial responses at 0.1-3.0 mg/kg, clonal expansion was among the lowest.

The data were produced by immunoSEQ multiplex PCR, yet TCRdb's version contains in-frame clones alone and is incomplete. Of 70,000 or so clones detected, approximately 86% appear once; the ten largest clones hold approximately 7.7%. The sequencing used CD4+ or CD8+ T cells sorted from blood, collected in a trial of the OX40 agonist ivuxolimab. The V and J genes are TRBV18 and TRBJ1-3; possibly TRBD1 for D (6 bases). The TCR comes from an adult with an advanced solid tumor such as melanoma, head and neck, liver or kidney cancer. The DNA for the CDR3 is TGTGCCACGGGGACATTGGACACCATATATTTT. This translates into CATGTLDTIYF.